A selection of T cell receptor beta chains follows, all from one sample in a study of shared clonotypes between healthy human individuals. The repertoire was sequenced with immunoSEQ multiplex PCR; TCRdb's copy has only in-frame clones and lacks some. Of about 1.1 million clones detected, approximately 80% appear once; the ten largest clones hold 0.85% to 1%. The sample was memory CD4+ T cells from PBMCs. These receptor sequences come from a man between 18 and 35 years old in good health. Some clones in this sample may be carry-over from other donors' samples. Both conserved end residues are trimmed from each CDR3. A clone size is listed for some rows: how often the clone was seen (once, few, many), or a class if it is expanded.

J gene,V gene,clone size,CDR3 protein
TRBJ2-3,TRBV18,-,ASDTNRDVGTQY
TRBJ2-7,TRBV5-6,-,ASSYGQLAYEQY
TRBJ1-1,TRBV23-1,-,ASSQSTNDRGTEAF
TRBJ2-1,TRBV2,-,ASRLGGTGASQLRGEQF
TRBJ2-2,TRBV5-1,-,ASSLERAGELF
TRBJ2-1,TRBV11-2,-,ASSLVLLAGGSHEQF
TRBJ1-1,TRBV5-1,-,ASSAGQANTEAF
TRBJ2-1,TRBV2,many,ASKETGGGNEQF
TRBJ2-3,TRBV7-9,-,ASSRLAGGQGDTQY
TRBJ1-5,TRBV4-3,-,ASSRVYGNQPQH
TRBJ1-1,TRBV9,-,ASSVEDRAGTEAF
TRBJ2-7,TRBV2,-,ASTEGQRYEQY
TRBJ2-3,TRBV11-3,few,ASSPTGSDTQY
TRBJ1-2,TRBV4-1,-,ASSQEGGRFLSGGYT
TRBJ2-2,TRBV7-2,-,ASSLKGQNTGELF
TRBJ1-5,TRBV6-1,-,ASSVPISNQPQH
TRBJ2-3,TRBV27,-,ASSLQRLAGSTDTQY
TRBJ2-6,TRBV7-9,-,ASSFGDTSGANVLT